The 30 T cell receptor beta chains in this list originate from one sample, sequenced in a study of T cells in localized non-small cell lung cancer. Libraries were prepared by immunoSEQ multiplex PCR; TCRdb keeps only in-frame clonotypes and omits some of them. The sample lists about 48,000 clones; 60% to 80% were seen once. The sequencing here drew on peripheral blood, taken before any cancer treatment. The origin of the receptors is a man aged 40 to 69 with stage I squamous cell lung carcinoma.

The V call is TRBV21-1, the J call TRBJ2-7; the DNA was not compared with TRBD1, the D call given in the table. TRBV21-1 is given as a pseudogene. CDR3 length: 15 amino acids. The DNA for the CDR3 is TGTGCCAGCAGGGGTCTTGGACAGGGGGCCTACGAGCAGTACTTC. This encodes CASRGLGQGAYEQYF.

This chain links TRBV11-2 with TRBJ2-5; D is undetermined. Germline V gene sequence: CDR1 SGHAT, CDR2 FQNNGV. The CDR3 extends over 14 amino acids. V lost 1 base and J lost 5, with 11 bases in between. CDR3 sequence reads: CASSLGVRRETQYF. For the CDR3, the DNA is TGTGCCAGCAGCTTAGGGGTCAGAAGGGAGACCCAGTACTTC.

The chain uses TRBV28 and TRBJ2-1; the match to TRBD2 covers 12 bases. V lost 6 bases to trimming and J lost 9 bases; unmatched junction nucleotides: 12. CDR1 is MDHEN, CDR2 SYDVKM, per germline. The CDR3 contains 16 residues. The DNA of the CDR3 is TGTGCCAGCAGGCCCTCTGGACTAGCGGGGATGGTTGAGCAGTTCTTC. Its protein product is CASRPSGLAGMVEQFF.

This rearrangement joins TRBV18 to TRBJ1-4; D uncertain. The CDR3 sequence is 16 residues long. Germline loops: CDR1 KGHSH, CDR2 LQKENI. V gave up 2 bases and J gave up 3 bases, with 13 bases separating them. This chain's CDR3 is CASSPYSLGANEKLFF. Written as DNA, the CDR3 is TGTGCCAGCTCACCATATTCGTTGGGTGCTAATGAAAAACTGTTTTTT.

V usage is TRBV30 and J usage is TRBJ1-5; D ambiguous. The CDR3 covers 13 residues. V lost 1 base and J 3 bases, leaving 7 bases between the germline ends. Germline CDR1 and CDR2: GTSNPN and SVGIG (reference sequence). The chain's CDR3 is CAWSGGVNQPQHF. The CDR3 bases are TGTGCCTGGAGTGGAGGCGTCAATCAGCCCCAGCATTTT. The whole variable domain, remainder taken from reference TRBV30 and TRBJ1-5, is SQTIHQWPATLVQPVGSPLSLECTVEGTSNPNLYWYRQAAGRGLQLLFYSVGIGQISSEVPQNLSASRPQDRQFILSSKKLLLSDSGFYLCAWSGGVNQPQHFGDGTRLSIL.

The J gene is TRBJ2-2, the V gene TRBV6-5; TRBD1 is a possible D gene (5 bases). V was pared by 6 bases and J by 6 bases, with 14 bases between. Germline V gives CDR1 MNHEY, CDR2 SVGAGI. CDR3 length: 14 amino acids. DNA of the CDR3: TGTGCCAGCAGCTACCTACAGGTCCCCGGGGAGCTGTTTTTT. It encodes CASSYLQVPGELFF.

This clone was observed a few times. The chain carries TRBV7-2 and TRBJ2-7, with TRBD1 identical over 9 bases. There are 13 residues in the CDR3. CDR1 is SGHTA, CDR2 FQGNSA, per germline. V lost 2 bases and J lost 9; bases outside the gene matches: 5. CDR3 residues: CASSLRTGEVQYF. CDR3 DNA sequence: TGTGCCAGCAGCTTAAGGACAGGGGAAGTGCAGTACTTC.

The chain combines TRBV10-3 with TRBJ1-1; tentatively, D is TRBD1 (5 bases). V lost 6 bases to trimming and J lost 4 bases, with 9 bases between them. CDR1 and CDR2 (germline): ENHRY, SYGVKD. CDR3 size: 12 residues. CDR3 region: CAIRGGGTEAFF. The CDR3, as DNA: TGTGCCATCAGGGGGGGTGGCACTGAAGCTTTCTTT.

The chain carries TRBV6-5 and TRBJ1-2, with 7 bases identical to TRBD1. CDR3 length equals 16 residues. Trimming cost V 2 bases and J 5 bases; bases outside gene matches: 11. Germline CDR1 is MNHEY and CDR2 is SVGAGI. The CDR3 sequence: CASSYARQGPRYGYTF. Here the CDR3 DNA reads TGTGCCAGCAGTTACGCACGACAGGGCCCTAGGTATGGCTACACCTTC.

This sequence joins TRBV28 and TRBJ2-6; D gene unclear. The CDR3 has 13 amino acids. Between the trimmed V and J ends, which lost 2 bases and 4 bases, there was a span of 3 bases. Germline CDR1 is MDHEN and CDR2 is SYDVKM. The CDR3 DNA follows: TGTGCCAGCAGTTTAGGGGGGGCCAACGTCCTGACTTTC. Translation: CASSLGGANVLTF. Supplemented by reference TRBV28 and TRBJ2-6, the full variable domain reads DVKVTQSSRYLVKRTGEKVFLECVQDMDHENMFWYRQDPGLGLRLIYFSYDVKMKEKGDIPEGYSVSREKKERFSLILESASTNQTSMYLCASSLGGANVLTFGAGSRLTVL.

A few counts support this clone. The chain couples TRBV6-1 to TRBJ2-7; TRBD1 matches at 8 bases. The CDR3 consists of 16 residues. Trimming removed 4 bases from V and 1 base from J; junction bases left unmatched: 9. CDR1 and CDR2 (germline): MNHNS, SASEGT. The CDR3 region has the DNA TGTGCCAGCAGTGCCCCAGACAGGGGTTTTTCCTACGAGCAGTACTTC. It yields the protein CASSAPDRGFSYEQYF.

The chain recombines TRBV2 with TRBJ1-5, with no clear D. With 8 bases removed from V and 1 base from J, the gap between germline ends came to 6 bases. This CDR3 is built from 12 residues. Germline assignment: CDR1 SNHLY and CDR2 FYNNEI. CDR3 coding DNA: TGTGCCAGCGAGGGCAGCAATCAGCCCCAGCATTTT. Its protein product is CASEGSNQPQHF. Together with reference TRBV2 and TRBJ1-5, the CDR3 gives the full variable domain: EPEVTQTPSHQVTQMGQEVILRCVPISNHLYFYWYRQILGQKVEFLVSFYNNEISEKSEIFDDQFSVERPDGSNFTLKIRSTKLEDSAMYFCASEGSNQPQHFGDGTRLSIL.

The V gene is TRBV27, the J gene TRBJ2-3, with D unresolved. Trimming cost V 2 bases and J 2 bases, with 14 bases left between them. This CDR3 is 16 amino acids long. Germline assignment: CDR1 MNHEY and CDR2 SMNVEV (reference sequence). CDR3 DNA sequence: TGTGCCAGCAGTTTAGCCTCGCTTCGCCCCACAGATACGCAGTATTTT. The encoded protein is CASSLASLRPTDTQYF.

This clone was detected only once. This chain joins TRBV2 and TRBJ2-3; the D is unclear. From germline, CDR1 is SNHLY and CDR2 FYNNEI. There are 15 residues in the CDR3. V lost 6 bases and J lost 0, with 13 bases in between. As DNA, the CDR3 is TGTGCCAGCAGCTTTTGGCAGGCAAGCACAGATACGCAGTATTTT. It codes for CASSFWQASTDTQYF.

CDR3: CASSLGEETQYF. The CDR3 DNA follows: TGTGCCAGCTCCTTGGGTGAAGAGACCCAGTACTTC. This chain joins TRBV7-9 and TRBJ2-5, with unresolved D. There are 12 residues in the CDR3. Trimming removed 8 bases at V and 3 bases at J, with 10 bases between. The germline CDR1 and CDR2 sequences are SEHNR and FQNEAQ (reference sequence).

The rearrangement links TRBV6-5 to TRBJ1-5; 7 bases align to TRBD1. Germline V lookup: CDR1 MNHEY, CDR2 SVGAGI. The V gene end was trimmed by 2 bases and the J gene end by 4 bases; junction bases not matched to a gene: 2. This CDR3 region has 14 residues. CDR3 in amino acids: CASSYGRGNQPQHF. CDR3 sequence (DNA): TGTGCCAGCAGTTACGGCAGGGGGAATCAGCCCCAGCATTTT.

The table lists this clone with a count of one. The gene calls are TRBV5-4 and TRBJ1-1, with 7 bases matching TRBD1. The length of the CDR3 is 17 residues. Losses at the gene ends were 0 bases for V and 4 bases for J; bases not matched to a gene: 12. From germline, CDR1 is SGHNT and CDR2 YYREEE (reference sequence). The CDR3 DNA reads TGTGCCAGCAGCTTGGGGGGTGACTCCGGGACAGCCACTGAAGCTTTCTTT. This sequence encodes CASSLGGDSGTATEAFF.

The rearrangement uses TRBV18 and TRBJ2-7, with a possible D match to TRBD1 (6 bases). This CDR3 is 15 amino acids long. Germline V gives CDR1 KGHSH, CDR2 LQKENI. With 3 bases removed from V and 3 bases from J, the gap between germline ends came to 15 bases. For the CDR3, the DNA is TGTGCCAGCTCACCTAGAGGGAAGGGGGACTACGAGCAGTACTTC. Translation: CASSPRGKGDYEQYF.

The chain links TRBV7-2 to TRBJ2-3; tentative D call: TRBD1 (5 bases). Trimming took 3 bases from V and 6 from J, leaving 10 bases between them. Germline CDR1 SGHTA, CDR2 FQGNSA. CDR3 length: 13 residues. CDR3 loop: CASSLGLTDTQYF. Written as DNA, the CDR3 is TGTGCCAGCAGCTTGGGGCTAACGGATACGCAGTATTTT.

This chain links TRBV7-8 with TRBJ1-2, with D possibly matching TRBD1 (5 bases). There are 13 residues in the CDR3. With 8 bases removed from V and 0 bases from J, the gap between germline ends came to 10 bases. CDR1 and CDR2 (germline): SGHVS, FQNEAQ. DNA for the CDR3: TGTGCCAGCGCTCGGGGACCTAACTATGGCTACACCTTC. As protein: CASARGPNYGYTF.

The chain recombines TRBV18 with TRBJ1-1; D gene unclear. The CDR3 consists of 13 residues. V was trimmed by 2 bases and J by 6 bases, leaving 10 bases between them. The germline gives CDR1 KGHSH, CDR2 LQKENI. The DNA for the CDR3 is TGTGCCAGCTCACCAGGTTTATTCCCTGAAGCTTTCTTT. Translated, it gives CASSPGLFPEAFF.

V is TRBV28 and J is TRBJ1-2; D is ambiguous. This CDR3 has 13 amino acids. Trimming stripped 5 bases from V and 5 bases from J, with 12 bases between. The V gene's germline CDR1 is MDHEN and CDR2 SYDVKM. DNA of the CDR3: TGTGCCAGCAGTCTAGCCGAGGGATATGGCTACACCTTC. It codes for CASSLAEGYGYTF.

The gene calls are TRBV9 and TRBJ1-2; possible D gene TRBD1, 6 bases. CDR3 length: 14 amino acids. V dropped 3 bases and J dropped 4 bases, with 13 bases sitting between them. Germline V gene sequence: CDR1 SGDLS, CDR2 YYNGEE. The CDR3 DNA reads as TGTGCCAGCAGCGCGGGAGGGGGTGTCTATGGCTACACCTTC. This translates into CASSAGGGVYGYTF.

V and J are TRBV6-5 and TRBJ1-2; 9 nucleotides match TRBD1. Germline CDR1 reads MNHEY; CDR2 reads SVGAGI. This CDR3 contains 15 residues. V gave up 5 bases and J gave up 4 bases; unmatched junction bases: 8. CDR3 sequence: CASSVSTGGPYGYTF. DNA for the CDR3: TGTGCCAGCAGTGTCTCTACAGGGGGCCCCTATGGCTACACCTTC.

The chain carries TRBV18 and TRBJ1-1; perhaps TRBD1 as D (6 bases). The CDR3 length is 14 residues. Trimming shortened V by 7 bases and J by 0 bases, and 12 bases separated the two germline ends. Germline V CDR1 and CDR2: KGHSH, LQKENI. In nucleotides, the CDR3 is TGTGCCAGCTGCAGAGGGGGGTTGAACACTGAAGCTTTCTTT. Protein: CASCRGGLNTEAFF. The whole variable domain, filled in from reference TRBV18 and TRBJ1-1, reads NAGVMQNPRHLVRRRGQEARLRCSPMKGHSHVYWYRQLPEEGLKFMVYLQKENIIDESGMPKERFSAEFPKEGPSILRIQQVVRGDSAAYFCASCRGGLNTEAFFGQGTRLTVV.

Only one count was recorded for this clone. The J gene is TRBJ2-7, the V gene TRBV6-5, with TRBD2 matching over 8 bases. The V gene end was trimmed by 7 bases and the J gene end by 6 bases; junction bases not matched to a gene: 8. CDR1 and CDR2 (germline): MNHEY, SVGAGI. CDR3 length: 13 residues. The CDR3 DNA sequence: TGTGCCAGCATAGGCGGGGGGACCTCCGAGCAGTACTTC. This codes for CASIGGGTSEQYF.

The table lists this clone with a few counts. The genes are TRBV10-3 and TRBJ2-3; TRBD2 matches 7 bases. The V segment lost 7 bases and the J segment 5 bases; nucleotides outside the gene matches: 18. The CDR3 is made up of 17 amino acids. Germline CDR1 and CDR2: ENHRY and SYGVKD. CDR3 in amino acids: CAINKGLGGAGEDTQYF. The CDR3 DNA sequence: TGTGCCATCAATAAGGGCCTAGGCGGGGCGGGGGAAGATACGCAGTATTTT.

The CDR3 reads CASSFRVGDEQYF. DNA of the CDR3: TGTGCCAGCAGCTTCCGGGTCGGGGACGAGCAGTACTTC. The chain recombines TRBV7-2 with TRBJ2-7; tentative D call: TRBD2 (5 bases). Trimming cost V 3 bases and J 5 bases, with 11 bases left between them. Looked up from germline, CDR1 is SGHTA and CDR2 is FQGNSA. There are 13 residues in the CDR3.

The gene calls are TRBV28 and TRBJ1-1; no firm D call. Germline CDR1 is MDHEN and CDR2 is SYDVKM. The CDR3 loop spans 14 amino acids. The ends were cut back, 6 bases at V and 0 bases at J, with 11 bases in the middle. CDR3 bases: TGTGCCAGCAGCTCCCCCTTTATGAACACTGAAGCTTTCTTT. Residues: CASSSPFMNTEAFF.

The chain joins TRBV18 to TRBJ1-4; D is undetermined. Trimming removed 0 bases from V and 5 bases from J, with 7 bases in between. Germline V CDR1 and CDR2: KGHSH, LQKENI. CDR3 length: 14 amino acids. The CDR3 is CASSPPIGNEKLFF. The DNA of the CDR3 is TGTGCCAGCTCACCACCAATCGGGAATGAAAAACTGTTTTTT.